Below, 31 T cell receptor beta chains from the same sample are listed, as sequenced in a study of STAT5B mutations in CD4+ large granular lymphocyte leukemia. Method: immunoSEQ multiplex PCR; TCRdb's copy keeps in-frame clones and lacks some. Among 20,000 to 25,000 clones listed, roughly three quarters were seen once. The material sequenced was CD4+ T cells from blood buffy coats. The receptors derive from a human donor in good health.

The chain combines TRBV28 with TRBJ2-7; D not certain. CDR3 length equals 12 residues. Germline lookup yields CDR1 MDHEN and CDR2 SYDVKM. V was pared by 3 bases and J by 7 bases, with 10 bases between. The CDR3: CASSFGLREQYF. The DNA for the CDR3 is TGTGCCAGCAGTTTTGGGCTAAGGGAGCAGTACTTC.

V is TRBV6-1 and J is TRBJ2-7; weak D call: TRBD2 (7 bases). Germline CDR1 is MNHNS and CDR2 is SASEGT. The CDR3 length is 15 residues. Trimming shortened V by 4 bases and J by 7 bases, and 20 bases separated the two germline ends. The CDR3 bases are TGTGCCAGCAGTGGTCAGCGGGCGGGGGCGCGGGAGCAGTACTTC. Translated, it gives CASSGQRAGAREQYF.

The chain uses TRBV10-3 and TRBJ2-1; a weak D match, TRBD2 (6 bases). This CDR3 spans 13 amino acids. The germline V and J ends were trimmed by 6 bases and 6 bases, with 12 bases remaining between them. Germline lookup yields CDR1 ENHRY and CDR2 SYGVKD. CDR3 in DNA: TGTGCCATCAGCCGAAAGGAGGGCAATGAGCAGTTCTTC. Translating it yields CAISRKEGNEQFF.

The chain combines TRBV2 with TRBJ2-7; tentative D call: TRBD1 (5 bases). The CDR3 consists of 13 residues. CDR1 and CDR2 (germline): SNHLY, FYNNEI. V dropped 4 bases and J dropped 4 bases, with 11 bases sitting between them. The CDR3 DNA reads TGTGCCAGCAGTGCACAGGATGGGTACGAGCAGTACTTC. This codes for CASSAQDGYEQYF.

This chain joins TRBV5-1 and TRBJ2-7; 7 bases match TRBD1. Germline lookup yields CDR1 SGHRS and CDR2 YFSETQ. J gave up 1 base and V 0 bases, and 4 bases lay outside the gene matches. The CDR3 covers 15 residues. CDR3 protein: CASSLDRGTSYEQYF. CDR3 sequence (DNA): TGCGCCAGCAGCTTGGACAGGGGTACTTCCTACGAGCAGTACTTC.

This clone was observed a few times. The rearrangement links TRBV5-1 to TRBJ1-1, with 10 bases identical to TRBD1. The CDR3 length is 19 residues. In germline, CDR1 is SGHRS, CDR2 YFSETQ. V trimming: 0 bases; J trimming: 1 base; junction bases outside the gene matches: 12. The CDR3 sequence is CASSLGYLGQGMGNTEAFF. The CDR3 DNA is TGCGCCAGCAGCTTGGGTTATCTGGGACAGGGGATGGGGAACACTGAAGCTTTCTTT.

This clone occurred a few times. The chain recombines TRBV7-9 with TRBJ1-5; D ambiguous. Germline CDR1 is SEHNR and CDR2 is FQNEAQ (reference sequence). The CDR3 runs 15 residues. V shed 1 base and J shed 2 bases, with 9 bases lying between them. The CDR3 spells CASSLESGGNQPQHF. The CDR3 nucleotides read TGTGCCAGCAGCTTAGAGTCGGGTGGCAATCAGCCCCAGCATTTT. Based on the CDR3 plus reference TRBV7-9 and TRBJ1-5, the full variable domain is DTGVSQNPRHKITKRGQNVTFRCDPISEHNRLYWYRQTLGQGPEFLTYFQNEAQLEKSRLLSDRFSAERPKGSFSTLEIQRTEQGDSAMYLCASSLESGGNQPQHFGDGTRLSIL.

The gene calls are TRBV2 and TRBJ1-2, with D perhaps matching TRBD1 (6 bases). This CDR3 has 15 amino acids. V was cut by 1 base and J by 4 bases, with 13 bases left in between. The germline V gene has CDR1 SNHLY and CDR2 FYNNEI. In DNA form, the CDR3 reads TGTGCCAGCAGTGAAGGAGGGGGGCGCGGCTATGGCTACACCTTC. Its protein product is CASSEGGGRGYGYTF.

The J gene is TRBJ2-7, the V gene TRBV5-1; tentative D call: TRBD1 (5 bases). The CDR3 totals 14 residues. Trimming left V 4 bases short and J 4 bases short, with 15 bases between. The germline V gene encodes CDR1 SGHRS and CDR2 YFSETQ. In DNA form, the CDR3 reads TGCGCCAGCAGCCTGGACAACTTAAGGTACGAGCAGTACTTC. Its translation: CASSLDNLRYEQYF.

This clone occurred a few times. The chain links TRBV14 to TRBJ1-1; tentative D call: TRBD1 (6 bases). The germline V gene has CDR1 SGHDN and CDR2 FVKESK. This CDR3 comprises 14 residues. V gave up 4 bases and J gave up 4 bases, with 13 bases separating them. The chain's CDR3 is CASSRIDRTTEAFF. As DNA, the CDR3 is TGTGCCAGCAGCCGAATCGACAGGACCACTGAAGCTTTCTTT.

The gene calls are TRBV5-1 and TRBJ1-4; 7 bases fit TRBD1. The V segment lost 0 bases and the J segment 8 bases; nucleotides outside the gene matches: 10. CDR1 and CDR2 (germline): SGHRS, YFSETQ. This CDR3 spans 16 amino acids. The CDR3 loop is CASSLVGQKAREKLFF. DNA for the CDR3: TGCGCCAGCAGCTTGGTGGGACAGAAAGCAAGGGAAAAACTGTTTTTT.

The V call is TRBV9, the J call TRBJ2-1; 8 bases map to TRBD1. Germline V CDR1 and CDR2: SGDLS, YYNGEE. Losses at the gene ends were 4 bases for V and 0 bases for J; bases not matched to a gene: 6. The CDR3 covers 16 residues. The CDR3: CASSRTGSGSYNEQFF. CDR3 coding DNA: TGTGCCAGCAGCCGGACAGGGTCCGGCTCCTACAATGAGCAGTTCTTC.

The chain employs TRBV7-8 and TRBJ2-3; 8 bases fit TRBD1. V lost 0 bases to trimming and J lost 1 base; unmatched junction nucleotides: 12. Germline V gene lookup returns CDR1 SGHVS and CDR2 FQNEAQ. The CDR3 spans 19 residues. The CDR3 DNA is TGTGCCAGCAGCTTAGCGAGGAGACAGGGGTCGGCCGGCACAGATACGCAGTATTTT. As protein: CASSLARRQGSAGTDTQYF.

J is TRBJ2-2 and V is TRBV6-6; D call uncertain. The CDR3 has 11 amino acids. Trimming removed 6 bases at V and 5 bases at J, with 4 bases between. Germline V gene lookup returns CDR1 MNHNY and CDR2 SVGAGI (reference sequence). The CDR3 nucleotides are TGTGCCAGCAGGCAAACCGGGGAGCTGTTTTTT. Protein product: CASRQTGELFF.

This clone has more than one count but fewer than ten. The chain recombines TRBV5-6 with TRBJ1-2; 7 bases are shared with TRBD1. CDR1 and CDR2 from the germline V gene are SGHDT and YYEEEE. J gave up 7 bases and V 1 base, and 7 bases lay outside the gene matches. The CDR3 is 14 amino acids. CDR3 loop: CASSLLEGAVGYTF. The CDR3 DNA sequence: TGTGCCAGCAGCTTGTTGGAGGGGGCGGTTGGCTACACCTTC.

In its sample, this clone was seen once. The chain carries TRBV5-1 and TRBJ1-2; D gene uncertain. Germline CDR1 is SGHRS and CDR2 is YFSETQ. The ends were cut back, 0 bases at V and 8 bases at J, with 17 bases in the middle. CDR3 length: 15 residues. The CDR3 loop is CASSLDPSSPGGYTF. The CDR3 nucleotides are TGCGCCAGCAGCTTGGATCCCAGCTCACCCGGGGGCTACACCTTC.

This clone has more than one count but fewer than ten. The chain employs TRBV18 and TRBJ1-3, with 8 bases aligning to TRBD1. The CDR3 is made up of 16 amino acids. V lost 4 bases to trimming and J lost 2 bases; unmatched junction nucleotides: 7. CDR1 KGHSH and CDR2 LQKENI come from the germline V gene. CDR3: CASSLKDRAAGNTIYF. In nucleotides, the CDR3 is TGTGCCAGCTCACTAAAGGACAGGGCGGCTGGAAACACCATATATTTT.

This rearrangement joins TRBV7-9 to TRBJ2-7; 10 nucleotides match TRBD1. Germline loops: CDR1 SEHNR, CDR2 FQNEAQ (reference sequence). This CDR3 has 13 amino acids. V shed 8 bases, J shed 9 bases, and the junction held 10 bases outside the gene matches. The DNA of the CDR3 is TGTGCCAGCCGACCGGGACAGGGGTTCGGGCAGTACTTC. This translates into CASRPGQGFGQYF. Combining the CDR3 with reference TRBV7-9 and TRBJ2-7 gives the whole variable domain DTGVSQNPRHKITKRGQNVTFRCDPISEHNRLYWYRQTLGQGPEFLTYFQNEAQLEKSRLLSDRFSAERPKGSFSTLEIQRTEQGDSAMYLCASRPGQGFGQYFGPGTRLTVT.

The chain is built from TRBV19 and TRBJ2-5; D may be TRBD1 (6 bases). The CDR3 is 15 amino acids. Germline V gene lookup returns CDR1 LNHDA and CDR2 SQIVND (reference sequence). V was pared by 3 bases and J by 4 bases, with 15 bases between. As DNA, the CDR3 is TGTGCCAGTAGTATCCCGGGCAGGGGTGCAGAGACCCAGTACTTC. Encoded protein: CASSIPGRGAETQYF.

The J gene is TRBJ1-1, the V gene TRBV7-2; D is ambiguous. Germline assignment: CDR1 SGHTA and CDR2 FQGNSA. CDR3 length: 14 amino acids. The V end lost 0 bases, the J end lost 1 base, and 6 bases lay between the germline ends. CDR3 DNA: TGTGCCAGCAGCTTAGCTCGGGGGAACACTGAAGCTTTCTTT. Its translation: CASSLARGNTEAFF.

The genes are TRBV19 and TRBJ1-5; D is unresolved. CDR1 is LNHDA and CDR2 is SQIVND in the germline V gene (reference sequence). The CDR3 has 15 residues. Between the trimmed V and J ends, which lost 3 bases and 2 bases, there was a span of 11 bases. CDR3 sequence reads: CASSISYGGNQPQHF. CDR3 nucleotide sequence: TGTGCCAGTAGTATTAGCTACGGCGGCAATCAGCCCCAGCATTTT.

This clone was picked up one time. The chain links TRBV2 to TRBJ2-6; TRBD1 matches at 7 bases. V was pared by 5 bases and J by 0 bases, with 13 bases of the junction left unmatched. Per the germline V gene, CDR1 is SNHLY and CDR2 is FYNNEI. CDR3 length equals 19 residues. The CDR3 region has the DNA TGTGCCAGCAGTTTACGTAGACAGGGAACCGTCTCTGGGGCCAACGTCCTGACTTTC. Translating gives CASSLRRQGTVSGANVLTF.

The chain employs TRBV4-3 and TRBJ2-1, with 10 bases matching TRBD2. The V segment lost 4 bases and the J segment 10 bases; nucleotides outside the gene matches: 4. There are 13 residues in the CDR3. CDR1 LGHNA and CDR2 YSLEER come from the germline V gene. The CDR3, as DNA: TGCGCCAGCAGCCCGGGACTAGCGCGAGAGCAGTTCTTC. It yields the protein CASSPGLAREQFF.

The CDR3, as DNA: TGCGCCAGCAGTGATAGGACTAGCGATGAGCAGTTCTTC. As protein: CASSDRTSDEQFF. The chain has TRBV10-1 and TRBJ2-1; 9 bases match TRBD2. The V and J ends lost 3 bases and 8 bases, in that order; junction bases with no gene match: 2. The germline gives CDR1 WNHNN, CDR2 SYGVQD (reference sequence). The CDR3 runs to 13 residues.

The CDR3: CASSLTKQGADTQYF. DNA for the CDR3: TGTGCCAGCAGCTTAACGAAACAGGGAGCAGATACGCAGTATTTT. This chain connects TRBV7-3 to TRBJ2-3; TRBD1 might be the D (6 bases). This CDR3 spans 15 amino acids. CDR1 is SGHTA and CDR2 is FQGTGA in the germline V gene. V was shortened by 0 bases and J by 4 bases, with 11 bases between the two germline ends.

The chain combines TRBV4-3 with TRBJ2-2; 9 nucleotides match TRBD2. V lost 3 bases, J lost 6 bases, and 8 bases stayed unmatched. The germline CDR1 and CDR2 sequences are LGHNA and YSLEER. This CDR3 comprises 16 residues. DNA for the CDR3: TGCGCCAGCAGCCAGGTTGCGGGGGGGCGGGCCGGGGAGCTGTTTTTT. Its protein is CASSQVAGGRAGELFF.

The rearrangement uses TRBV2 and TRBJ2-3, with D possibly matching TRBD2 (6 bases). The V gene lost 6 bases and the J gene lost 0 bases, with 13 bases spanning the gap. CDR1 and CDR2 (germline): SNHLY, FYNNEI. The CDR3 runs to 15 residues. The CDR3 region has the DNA TGTGCCAGCAGCCCTGGGACTTTCAGCACAGATACGCAGTATTTT. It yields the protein CASSPGTFSTDTQYF.

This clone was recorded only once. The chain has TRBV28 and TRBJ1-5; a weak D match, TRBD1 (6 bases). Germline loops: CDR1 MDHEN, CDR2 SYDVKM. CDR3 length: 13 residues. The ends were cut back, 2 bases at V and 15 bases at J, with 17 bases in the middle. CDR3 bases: TGTGCCAGCAGTTTAACGGGTGGCAGAGGGGGGCATTTT. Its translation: CASSLTGGRGGHF.

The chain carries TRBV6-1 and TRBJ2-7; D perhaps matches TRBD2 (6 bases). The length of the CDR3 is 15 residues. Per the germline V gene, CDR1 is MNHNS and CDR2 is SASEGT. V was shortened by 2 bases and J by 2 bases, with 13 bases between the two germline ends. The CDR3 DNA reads TGTGCCAGCAGTGAATATGGTGGCGGGACCTACGAGCAGTACTTC. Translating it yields CASSEYGGGTYEQYF.

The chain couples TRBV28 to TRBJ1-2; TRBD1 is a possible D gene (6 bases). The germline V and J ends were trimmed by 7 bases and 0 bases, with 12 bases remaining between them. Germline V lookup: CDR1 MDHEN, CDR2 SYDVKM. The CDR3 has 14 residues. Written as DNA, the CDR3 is TGTGCCAGCAATCCGACAGGACCTAACTATGGCTACACCTTC. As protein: CASNPTGPNYGYTF.

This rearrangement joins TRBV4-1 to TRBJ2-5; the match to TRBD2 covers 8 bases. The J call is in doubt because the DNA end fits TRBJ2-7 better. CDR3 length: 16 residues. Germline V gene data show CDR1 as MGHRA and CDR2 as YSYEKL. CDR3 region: CASSQDWRGAINEQYF. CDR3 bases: TGCGCCAGCAGCCAAGATTGGCGGGGGGCGATTAACGAGCAGTACTTC.